Below are 14 T cell receptor beta chains sequenced from a single sample in a study of shared clonotypes between healthy human individuals. Sequencing used immunoSEQ multiplex PCR; TCRdb keeps in-frame clones, though not all of them. This sample has some 1,100,000 clones; around 78% occur once, and the top ten carry approximately 0.5%. The specimen was memory CD4+ T cells from PBMCs. Subset defined: CD45RA-negative fraction. The receptors come from a young man in good health. Some clones in this sample may be carry-over from other donors' samples.

The rearrangement uses TRBV28 and TRBJ1-2; D uncertain. The V gene lost 2 bases and the J gene lost 8 bases, with 9 bases spanning the gap. Germline CDR1 MDHEN, CDR2 SYDVKM. The CDR3 covers 12 residues. The CDR3 loop is CASSLQTWGYTF. Written as DNA, the CDR3 is TGTGCCAGCAGTTTACAAACGTGGGGCTACACCTTC.

A word on this clone: Other DNA sequences in the same sample also yield this CDR3. The chain joins TRBV6-1 to TRBJ1-1; no definite D call. Trimming pared 3 bases from V and 0 bases from J, leaving 5 bases between. Germline values: CDR1 MNHNS, CDR2 SASEGT. The CDR3 totals 13 residues. The CDR3: CASSEDLNTEAFF. CDR3 in DNA: TGTGCCAGCAGTGAGGATTTGAACACTGAAGCTTTCTTT.

This clone was counted only a few times. The chain carries TRBV6-5 and TRBJ1-5; no firm D call. V lost 6 bases and J lost 7, with 13 bases in between. The CDR3 has 13 residues. Germline V gives CDR1 MNHEY, CDR2 SVGAGI. CDR3 coding DNA: TGTGCCAGCAGCTCGGGGTTTGGGCAGCCCCAGCATTTT. It specifies CASSSGFGQPQHF.

Concerning this clone: Mismatch with germline at one junction end may stem from a read error. The rearrangement uses TRBV5-1 and TRBJ2-5, with TRBD2 matching over 9 bases. CDR1 is SGHRS and CDR2 is YFSETQ in the germline V gene. The CDR3 sequence is 16 residues long. CDR3 amino acids: CASSLVSAGGQGTQYF. The DNA for the CDR3 is TGCGCCAGCAGCTTGGTCTCAGCGGGAGGTCAAGGGACCCAGTACTTC.

This clone was found many times. The gene calls are TRBV9 and TRBJ2-5; D perhaps matches TRBD1 (5 bases). Deletions cut 6 bases from V and 5 bases from J, with 8 bases between. This CDR3 has 11 residues. Germline V gene sequence: CDR1 SGDLS, CDR2 YYNGEE. Written as DNA, the CDR3 is TGTGCCAGCACCAAGGGGGAGACCCAGTACTTC. Translated, it gives CASTKGETQYF.

The rearrangement links TRBV5-1 to TRBJ2-5; 10 nucleotides agree with TRBD2. With 2 bases clipped from V and 2 bases from J, the junction kept 3 bases outside the gene matches. In germline, CDR1 is SGHRS, CDR2 YFSETQ. The CDR3 consists of 15 residues. CDR3 sequence: CASSFQLAGQETQYF. DNA of the CDR3: TGCGCCAGCAGCTTTCAACTAGCGGGGCAAGAGACCCAGTACTTC. Complete variable domain (other parts from reference TRBV5-1 and TRBJ2-5): KAGVTQTPRYLIKTRGQQVTLSCSPISGHRSVSWYQQTPGQGLQFLFEYFSETQRNKGNFPGRFSGRQFSNSRSEMNVSTLELGDSALYLCASSFQLAGQETQYFGPGTRLLVL.

V gene TRBV7-3 combines with J gene TRBJ2-2; 7 nucleotides match TRBD1. V lost 5 bases and J lost 0; bases outside the gene matches: 6. This CDR3 has 16 residues. Germline loops: CDR1 SGHTA, CDR2 FQGTGA. The CDR3: CASSRTGTANTGELFF. In DNA form, the CDR3 reads TGTGCCAGCAGCCGAACAGGGACAGCGAACACCGGGGAGCTGTTTTTT.

V gene TRBV2 combines with J gene TRBJ1-5; 9 bases line up with TRBD1. From germline, CDR1 is SNHLY and CDR2 FYNNEI. This CDR3 is built from 15 residues. V was clipped by 7 bases and J by 0 bases; unmatched bases: 4. The CDR3 bases are TGTGCCAGCATATGGGACAGGGCTAGCAATCAGCCCCAGCATTTT. This sequence encodes CASIWDRASNQPQHF.

This clone was detected many times. The CDR3 nucleotides are TGTGCCAGCAGCCCGAGCCCCCTAGCAAGGGGGTACGAGCAGTACTTC. Its protein product is CASSPSPLARGYEQYF. The V gene is TRBV9, the J gene TRBJ2-7, with TRBD1 as a possible D gene (6 bases). From germline, CDR1 is SGDLS and CDR2 YYNGEE. V was cut by 4 bases and J by 4 bases, with 21 bases left in between. This CDR3 comprises 16 residues.

The genes are TRBV28 and TRBJ2-6; D remains ambiguous. Looked up from germline, CDR1 is MDHEN and CDR2 is SYDVKM. This CDR3 comprises 13 residues. With 6 bases removed from V and 1 base from J, the gap between germline ends came to 4 bases. CDR3: CASRGSGANVLTF. The CDR3 region has the DNA TGTGCCAGCAGAGGATCTGGGGCCAACGTCCTGACTTTC.

The chain is built from TRBV27 and TRBJ2-3; D ambiguous. The CDR3 is 11 residues long. The V gene's germline CDR1 is MNHEY and CDR2 SMNVEV (reference sequence). V lost 5 bases and J lost 9, with 9 bases in between. Here the CDR3 reads CASSIDKTQYF. For the CDR3, the DNA is TGTGCCAGCAGTATTGACAAGACGCAGTATTTT.

The CDR3 coding sequence is TGTGCCAGCAGCCCACGGGACGAGCAGTACTTC. As protein: CASSPRDEQYF. The rearrangement joins TRBV6-5 to TRBJ2-7; D is uncertain. With 6 bases removed from V and 5 bases from J, the gap between germline ends came to 8 bases. This CDR3 comprises 11 residues. The V gene's germline CDR1 is MNHEY and CDR2 SVGAGI.

The chain carries TRBV28 and TRBJ2-2, with no clear D. Germline CDR1 MDHEN, CDR2 SYDVKM. The CDR3 has 15 residues. The V end was cut by 3 bases, the J end by 7 bases, with 15 bases between. The CDR3 spells CASSFVQNWGGELFF. The CDR3 region has the DNA TGTGCCAGCAGTTTTGTGCAGAACTGGGGCGGGGAGCTGTTTTTT.

V is TRBV7-8 and J is TRBJ2-2; possibly TRBD2 for D (5 bases). The CDR3 is 15 amino acids. Germline-derived CDR1 and CDR2 are SGHVS and FQNEAQ. The V end lost 2 bases, the J end lost 6 bases, and 13 bases lay between the germline ends. CDR3 in amino acids: CASSLRGSRPGELFF. The CDR3, as DNA: TGTGCCAGCAGCTTACGGGGAAGTAGGCCCGGGGAGCTGTTTTTT.